The source of this T cell receptor (beta chain) is a study of blood T cell repertoires in COVID-19. The CDR3 is 13 residues long. From germline, CDR1 is MNHEY and CDR2 SVGAGI. With 6 bases removed from V and 9 bases from J, the gap between germline ends came to 17 bases. Sequencing used immunoSEQ multiplex PCR; TCRdb keeps in-frame clones, though not all of them. The data show some 270,000 clones, under 90% seen once. The sequenced material came from PBMCs or T cells enriched from blood (not recorded which). The chain links TRBV6-5 to TRBJ1-2; D is unresolved. The sequence was obtained from a woman in her sixties or seventies who had recovered from COVID-19. As DNA, the CDR3 is TGTGCCAGCAGGCTCGACTTCAAGAGTCGCTACACCTTC. Encoded protein: CASRLDFKSRYTF.